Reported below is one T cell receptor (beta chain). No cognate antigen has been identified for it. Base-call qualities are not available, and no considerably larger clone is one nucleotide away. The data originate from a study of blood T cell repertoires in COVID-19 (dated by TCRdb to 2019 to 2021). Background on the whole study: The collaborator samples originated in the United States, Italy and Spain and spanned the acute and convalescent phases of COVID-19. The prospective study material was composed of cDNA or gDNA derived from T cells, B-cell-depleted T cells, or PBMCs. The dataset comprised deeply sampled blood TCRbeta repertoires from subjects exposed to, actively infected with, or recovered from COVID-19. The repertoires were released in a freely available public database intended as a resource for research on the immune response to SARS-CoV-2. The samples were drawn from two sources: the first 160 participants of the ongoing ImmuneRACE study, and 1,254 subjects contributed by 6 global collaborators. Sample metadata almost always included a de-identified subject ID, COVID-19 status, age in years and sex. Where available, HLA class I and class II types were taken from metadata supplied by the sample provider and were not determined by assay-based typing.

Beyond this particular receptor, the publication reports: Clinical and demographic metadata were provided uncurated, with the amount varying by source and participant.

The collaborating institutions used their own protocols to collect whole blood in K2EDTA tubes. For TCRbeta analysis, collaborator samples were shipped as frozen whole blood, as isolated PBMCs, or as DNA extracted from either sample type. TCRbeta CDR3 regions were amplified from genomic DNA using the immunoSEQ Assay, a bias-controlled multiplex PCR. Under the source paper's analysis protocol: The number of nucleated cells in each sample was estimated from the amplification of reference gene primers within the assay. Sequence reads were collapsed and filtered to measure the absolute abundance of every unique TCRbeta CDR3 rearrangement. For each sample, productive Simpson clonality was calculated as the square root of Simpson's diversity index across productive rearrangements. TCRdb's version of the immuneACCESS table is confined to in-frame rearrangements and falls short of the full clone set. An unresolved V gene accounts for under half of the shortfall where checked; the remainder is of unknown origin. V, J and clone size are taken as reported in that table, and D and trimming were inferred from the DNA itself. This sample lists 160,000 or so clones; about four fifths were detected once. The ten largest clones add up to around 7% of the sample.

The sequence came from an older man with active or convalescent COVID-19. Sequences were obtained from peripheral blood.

The DNA sequence is given as TGTGCAGTCTTTTCGCGGGGCGGGAGTACTATGTACGAGCAGTACTTC. The resulting protein is CAVFSRGGSTMYEQYF. The chain uses TRBV19 and TRBJ2-7; 7 nucleotides in the junction match TRBD2. In the germline V gene (reference sequence), CDR1 corresponds to LNHDA and CDR2 to SQIVND. The CDR3 sequence holds 16 residues, the cysteine and phenylalanine included. CDR3 DNA only is kept here, 48 bases in frame from base 1.